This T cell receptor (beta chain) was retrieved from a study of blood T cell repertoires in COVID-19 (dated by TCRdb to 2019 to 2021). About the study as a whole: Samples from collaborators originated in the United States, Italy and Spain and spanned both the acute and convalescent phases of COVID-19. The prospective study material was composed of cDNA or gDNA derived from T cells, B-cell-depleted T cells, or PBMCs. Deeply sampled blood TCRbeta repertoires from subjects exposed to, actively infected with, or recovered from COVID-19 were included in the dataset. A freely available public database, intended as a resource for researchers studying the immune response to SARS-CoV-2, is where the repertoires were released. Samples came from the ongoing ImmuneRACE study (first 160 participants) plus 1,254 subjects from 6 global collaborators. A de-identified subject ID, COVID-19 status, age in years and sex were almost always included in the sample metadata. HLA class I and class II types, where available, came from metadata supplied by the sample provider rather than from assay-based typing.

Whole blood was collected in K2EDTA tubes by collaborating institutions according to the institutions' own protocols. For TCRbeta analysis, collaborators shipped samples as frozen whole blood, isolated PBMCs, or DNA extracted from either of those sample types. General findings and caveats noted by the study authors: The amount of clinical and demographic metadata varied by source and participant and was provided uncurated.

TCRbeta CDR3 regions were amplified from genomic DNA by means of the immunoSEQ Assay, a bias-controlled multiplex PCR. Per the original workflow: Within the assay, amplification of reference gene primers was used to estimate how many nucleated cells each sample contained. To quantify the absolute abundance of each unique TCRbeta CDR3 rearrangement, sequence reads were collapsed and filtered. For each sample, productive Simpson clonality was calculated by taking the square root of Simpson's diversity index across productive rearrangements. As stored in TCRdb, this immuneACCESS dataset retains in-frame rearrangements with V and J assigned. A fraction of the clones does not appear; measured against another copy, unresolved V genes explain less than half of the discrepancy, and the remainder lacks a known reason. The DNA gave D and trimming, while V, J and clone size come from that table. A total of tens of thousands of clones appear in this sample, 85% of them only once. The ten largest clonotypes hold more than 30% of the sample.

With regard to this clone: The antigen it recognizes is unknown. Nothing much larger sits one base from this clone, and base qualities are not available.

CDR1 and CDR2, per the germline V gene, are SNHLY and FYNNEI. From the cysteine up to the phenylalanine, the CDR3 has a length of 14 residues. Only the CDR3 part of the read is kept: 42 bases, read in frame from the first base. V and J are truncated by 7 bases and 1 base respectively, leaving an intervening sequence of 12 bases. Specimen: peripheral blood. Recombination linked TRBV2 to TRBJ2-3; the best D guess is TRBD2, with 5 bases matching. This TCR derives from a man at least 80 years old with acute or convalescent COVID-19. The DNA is TGTGCCAGCATTCCCTCGAGGGGCACAGATACGCAGTATTTT. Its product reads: CASIPSRGTDTQYF.